This T cell receptor beta chain was identified during a study of T cell responses to AZD1222 COVID-19 vaccine. Study observations and caveats: Across the whole spike, CD4 TCRs peaked at regions 160-218 and 743-854.

Comment on this clone: The target antigen is unknown.

This table comes from immunoSEQ multiplex PCR, and its TCRdb copy is limited to in-frame clones, with some not included. This table has 95,000 to 150,000 clones, about 90% appearing once. The V gene lost 1 base and the J gene lost 6 bases, with 7 bases spanning the gap. CDR3 length equals 14 residues. CDR1 is MNHNS, CDR2 SASEGT, per germline. Sequenced material: peripheral blood, taken on day 0 of AZD1222 vaccination. The rearrangement uses TRBV6-1 and TRBJ1-6; D not certain. This TCR derives from an adult in good health. The CDR3 nucleotides read TGTGCCAGCAGTGAAGTGGCAGTTAATTCACCCCTCCACTTT. As protein: CASSEVAVNSPLHF.